These 17 T cell receptor beta chains share one sample of origin, sequenced in a study of cytomegalovirus exposure and HLA in healthy donors (dated by TCRdb to 2016 to 2017). To prepare the library, the immunoSEQ multiplex PCR assay was applied. For the multiplex PCR, a mixture combining 60 forward primers for TCR Vbeta segments and 13 reverse primers for TCR Jbeta segments was used. TCRdb mirrors the immuneACCESS table, restricted to in-frame sequences. Some clones are absent from its copies; in checked studies, under half trace to an unresolved V gene, and the reason for the others is unknown. The sample data list some 150,000 clones, and 80% of these were observed just once. About 9.9% of the sample is held by the ten biggest clonotypes. Source material: PBMCs. The receptors shown here come from a man aged 18 to 29 in good health and CMV-seropositive.

The genes are TRBV27 and TRBJ1-6; D remains ambiguous. V dropped 5 bases and J dropped 7 bases, with 15 bases sitting between them. Germline V gene sequence: CDR1 MNHEY, CDR2 SMNVEV (reference sequence). CDR3 length: 15 amino acids. CDR3 in amino acids: CASSTLAGFNSPLHF. The CDR3 DNA is TGTGCCAGCAGTACCCTCGCAGGTTTCAATTCACCCCTCCACTTT.

The V gene is TRBV25-1, the J gene TRBJ1-6; TRBD1 agrees at 9 bases. The CDR3 runs 17 residues. J gave up 9 bases and V 6 bases, and 15 bases lay outside the gene matches. CDR1 and CDR2 (germline): MGHDK, SYGVNS. CDR3 sequence: CASRETSRDRDRSPLHF. The CDR3 DNA sequence: TGTGCCAGCAGGGAGACCTCCCGGGACAGGGATCGTTCACCCCTCCACTTT. Full variable domain (rest looked up from reference TRBV25-1 and TRBJ1-6): EADIYQTPRYLVIGTGKKITLECSQTMGHDKMYWYQQDPGMELHLIHYSYGVNSTEKGDLSSESTVSRIRTEHFPLTLESARPSHTSQYLCASRETSRDRDRSPLHFGNGTRLTVT.

The rearrangement uses TRBV6-1 and TRBJ2-5; a weak D match, TRBD1 (6 bases). The CDR3 spans 18 residues. Trimming stripped 2 bases from V and 3 bases from J, with 22 bases between. Germline CDR1 MNHNS, CDR2 SASEGT. CDR3 nucleotides: TGTGCCAGCAGTGAAAGTAGGGGGACCACTGTCTTAAAAGAGACCCAGTACTTC. It translates to CASSESRGTTVLKETQYF.

The rearrangement joins TRBV7-9 to TRBJ2-3, with D perhaps TRBD2 (7 bases). CDR3 size: 16 residues. Germline V CDR1 and CDR2: SEHNR, FQNEAQ (reference sequence). Between the trimmed V and J ends, which lost 7 bases and 0 bases, there was a span of 17 bases. CDR3 sequence: CASNLGGDTSTDTQYF. CDR3 sequence (DNA): TGTGCCAGCAATCTAGGGGGGGACACAAGCACAGATACGCAGTATTTT.

The chain combines TRBV19 with TRBJ1-4; D may be TRBD1 (5 bases). The CDR3 loop spans 16 amino acids. Germline assignment: CDR1 LNHDA and CDR2 SQIVND (reference sequence). The ends were cut back, 7 bases at V and 0 bases at J, with 15 bases in the middle. CDR3 in DNA: TGTGCCAGTACCACGGTGGGGCCCCCAACTAATGAAAAACTGTTTTTT. This gives the protein CASTTVGPPTNEKLFF. Drawing the rest from reference TRBV19 and TRBJ1-4, the complete variable domain is DGGITQSPKYLFRKEGQNVTLSCEQNLNHDAMYWYRQDPGQGLRLIYYSQIVNDFQKGDIAEGYSVSREKKESFPLTVTSAQKNPTAFYLCASTTVGPPTNEKLFFGSGTQLSVL.

The CDR3, as DNA: TGTGCCAGCAGCGCGTGGGCGATAAGCACAGATACGCAGTATTTT. Protein product: CASSAWAISTDTQYF. The chain combines TRBV9 with TRBJ2-3; no clear D. CDR1 and CDR2 from the germline V gene are SGDLS and YYNGEE. V was trimmed by 3 bases and J by 0 bases, leaving 11 bases between them. The length of the CDR3 is 15 residues. Full variable domain (rest looked up from reference TRBV9 and TRBJ2-3): DSGVTQTPKHLITATGQRVTLRCSPRSGDLSVYWYQQSLDQGLQFLIQYYNGEERAKGNILERFSAQQFPDLHSELNLSSLELGDSALYFCASSAWAISTDTQYFGPGTRLTVL.

The chain carries TRBV13 and TRBJ2-1; TRBD2 aligns across 9 bases. The CDR3 runs to 15 residues. Germline-derived CDR1 and CDR2 are PRHDT and FYEKMQ (reference sequence). Trimming took 4 bases from V and 5 from J; bases not matched to a gene: 6. CDR3 region: CASSSISGSHNEQFF. The CDR3 DNA sequence: TGTGCCAGCAGCTCGATTAGCGGGAGCCACAATGAGCAGTTCTTC.

J is TRBJ2-7 and V is TRBV5-4; possible D gene TRBD2, 6 bases. Trimming took 0 bases from V and 5 from J, leaving 9 bases between them. The germline V gene has CDR1 SGHNT and CDR2 YYREEE (reference sequence). The CDR3 is 13 amino acids. The CDR3 bases are TGTGCCAGCAGCTTGGGGGAGGCGGACGAGCAGTACTTC. It translates to CASSLGEADEQYF.

The chain recombines TRBV6-1 with TRBJ1-1; 7 bases are shared with TRBD1. Per germline, CDR1 MNHNS and CDR2 SASEGT. The V and J ends lost 5 bases and 0 bases, in that order; junction bases with no gene match: 6. This CDR3 is 15 amino acids long. Here the CDR3 DNA reads TGTGCCAGCAGTATAACAGGGGTTTTGAACACTGAAGCTTTCTTT. It translates to CASSITGVLNTEAFF.

In DNA form, the CDR3 reads TGTGCTGGTTCGGTCCCTAATCAAGAGACCCAGTACTTC. Translating it yields CAGSVPNQETQYF. The chain employs TRBV30 and TRBJ2-5, with D unclear. CDR3 length: 13 residues. CDR1 is GTSNPN, CDR2 SVGIG, per germline (reference sequence).

The V and J genes are TRBV30 and TRBJ1-3; possible D gene TRBD1, 6 bases. Trimming took 4 bases from V and 4 from J, leaving 8 bases between them. This CDR3 is built from 12 residues. The V gene's germline CDR1 is GTSNPN and CDR2 SVGIG (reference sequence). The CDR3 protein is CAWNRAGNTIYF. The CDR3 DNA reads TGTGCCTGGAACAGGGCCGGAAACACCATATATTTT.

This clone was counted only a few times. The chain links TRBV15 to TRBJ2-1; maybe TRBD2 (5 bases). Germline CDR1 reads LNHNV; CDR2 reads YYDKDF (reference sequence). V was pared by 4 bases and J by 0 bases, with 10 bases between. The CDR3 consists of 15 residues. The CDR3 DNA reads TGTGCCACCAGCAAGCGGAGATTCTCCTACAATGAGCAGTTCTTC. This gives the protein CATSKRRFSYNEQFF. Based on the CDR3 plus reference TRBV15 and TRBJ2-1, the full variable domain is DAMVIQNPRYQVTQFGKPVTLSCSQTLNHNVMYWYQQKSSQAPKLLFHYYDKDFNNEADTPDNFQSRRPNTSFCFLDIRSPGLGDTAMYLCATSKRRFSYNEQFFGPGTRLTVL.

This chain links TRBV12-5 with TRBJ1-2, with D possibly being TRBD1 (5 bases). The CDR3 length is 14 residues. Looked up from germline, CDR1 is LGHNT and CDR2 is FRNRAP. V lost 5 bases, J lost 4 bases, and 14 bases lay in between. CDR3: CASGPRVESYGYTF. In DNA, the CDR3 is TGTGCTAGTGGTCCCAGGGTTGAGTCCTATGGCTACACCTTC. Full variable domain (missing parts from reference TRBV12-5 and TRBJ1-2): DARVTQTPRHKVTEMGQEVTMRCQPILGHNTVFWYRQTMMQGLELLAYFRNRAPLDDSGMPKDRFSAEMPDATLATLKIQPSEPRDSAVYFCASGPRVESYGYTFGSGTRLTVV.

The V call is TRBV30, the J call TRBJ2-1; maybe TRBD2 (6 bases). The CDR3 totals 15 residues. With 2 bases removed from V and 8 bases from J, the gap between germline ends came to 19 bases. Germline-derived CDR1 and CDR2 are GTSNPN and SVGIG (reference sequence). CDR3 residues: CAWSLYPRRGDEQFF. The DNA for the CDR3 is TGTGCCTGGAGTCTCTACCCCCGACGCGGGGATGAGCAGTTCTTC. The variable domain in full, with the rest retrieved from reference TRBV30 and TRBJ2-1, is SQTIHQWPATLVQPVGSPLSLECTVEGTSNPNLYWYRQAAGRGLQLLFYSVGIGQISSEVPQNLSASRPQDRQFILSSKKLLLSDSGFYLCAWSLYPRRGDEQFFGPGTRLTVL.

About this clone: Other DNA variants within this sample encode the same CDR3. This sequence joins TRBV19 and TRBJ2-7; TRBD2 agrees at 9 bases. J gave up 2 bases and V 3 bases, and 5 bases lay outside the gene matches. The V gene's germline CDR1 is LNHDA and CDR2 SQIVND (reference sequence). The CDR3 runs 15 residues. CDR3 bases: TGTGCCAGTAGTATTCGGCTAGCGGGAACCTACGAGCAGTACTTC. Translated, it gives CASSIRLAGTYEQYF.

The CDR3 DNA reads as TGTGCCAGCAGTGAGGGCAGGGGTTTAGGTTCACCCCTCCACTTT. Translating gives CASSEGRGLGSPLHF. The chain joins TRBV2 to TRBJ1-6; tentative D call: TRBD1 (6 bases). Trimming cost V 3 bases and J 9 bases, with 15 bases left between them. The CDR3 runs 15 residues. Germline V CDR1 and CDR2: SNHLY, FYNNEI.

The chain joins TRBV19 to TRBJ2-7; tentative D call: TRBD2 (6 bases). Germline-derived CDR1 and CDR2 are LNHDA and SQIVND (reference sequence). The CDR3 is 15 residues long. V dropped 6 bases and J dropped 3 bases, with 18 bases sitting between them. CDR3 region: CASSIRGAGSYEQYF. The CDR3 DNA reads TGTGCCAGTAGCATTCGCGGGGCAGGGAGCTACGAGCAGTACTTC.